What follows are 3 T cell receptor beta chains derived from one specimen sequenced in a study of cytomegalovirus exposure and HLA in healthy donors. The PCR was carried out with 60 Vbeta primers and 13 Jbeta primers. Data came from immunoSEQ multiplex PCR; TCRdb stores just in-frame clones and leaves some out. The repertoire consists of some 160,000 clones, with around 10% occurring once and the leading ten covering around 1.9%. The source material was PBMCs. The receptors were gathered from a male donor in good health and CMV-seronegative.

This sequence joins TRBV25-1 and TRBJ2-5; D perhaps matches TRBD2 (6 bases). V lost 6 bases and J 1 base, leaving 15 bases between the germline ends. Germline loops: CDR1 MGHDK, CDR2 SYGVNS. CDR3 length equals 15 residues. The CDR3 coding sequence is TGTGCCAGCAGAATAGGACGGGGGAGCCAAGAGACCCAGTACTTC. Encoded protein: CASRIGRGSQETQYF.

This clone was observed a handful of times. Written as DNA, the CDR3 is TGTGCCAGCAGGGGCCCGGCAGGGGCCCCAGAGACCCAGTACTTC. It codes for CASRGPAGAPETQYF. The chain couples TRBV28 to TRBJ2-5; TRBD1 might be the D (6 bases). Germline CDR1 is MDHEN and CDR2 is SYDVKM. The length of the CDR3 is 15 residues. V gave up 6 bases and J gave up 4 bases, with 18 bases separating them.

This clone turned up a few times. The V gene is TRBV7-9, the J gene TRBJ2-7; TRBD2 matches at 12 bases. V gave up 2 bases and J gave up 0 bases; unmatched junction bases: 2. The germline gives CDR1 SEHNR, CDR2 FQNEAQ (reference sequence). This CDR3 has 16 residues. The CDR3 nucleotides are TGTGCCAGCAGCTTACTAGCGGGAGGGCTCTCCTACGAGCAGTACTTC. Its protein product is CASSLLAGGLSYEQYF.